This T cell receptor beta chain was captured in a study of T-cell memory formation after mild COVID-19. Study-level information: Clustering of TCRs was largely donor specific.

From 5'RACE with constant-segment primers came TCR alpha and TCR beta cDNA libraries that carried sample barcodes and UMIs. TCRdb passed the 5' RACE reads through MiXCR, listing each CDR3 protein once. The sample yields almost 350,000 distinct CDR3 sequences, roughly 20% seen once. In the case of this clonotype: Its antigen is unidentified.

Study results and caveats: The CD4+ clones that contracted clustered mainly within CM and EM, and the CD8+ clones concentrated in EMRA. Clones that contracted from day 15 to 85 were balanced CD4/CD8, while later expanders leaned CD4+.

In germline, CDR1 is LGHNA, CDR2 YSLEER. CDR3 length equals 16 residues. V lost 0 bases to trimming and J lost 5 bases, with 13 bases between them. Sequencing used PBMCs or a T cell subset sorted from them (not recorded which). V and J are TRBV4-3 and TRBJ1-4; possibly TRBD1 for D (6 bases). This receptor was taken from a young man who had mild COVID-19 (a few samples of this study predate the infection). Cell type and time point are not known. In DNA form, the CDR3 reads TGCGCCAGCAGCCAAGATCGACAGGTCGGGAATGAAAAACTGTTTTTT. The encoded protein is CASSQDRQVGNEKLFF.